Each of the 32 T cell receptor beta chains below was sequenced from the same sample in a study of identical twins. TCRdb redid the calling of the 5' RACE reads with MiXCR, one entry per CDR3 protein. The data contain a few hundred thousand distinct CDR3 sequences, about 8.5% of them singletons. Separately, the same data were catalogued under a study of yellow fever vaccine responses in identical twins.

Sequencing was carried out using CD8+ T cells sorted from blood. All receptors derive from a woman between 18 and 29 years old in good health.

A few counts support this clonotype. This chain links TRBV27 with TRBJ2-1; 8 bases agree with TRBD2. The CDR3 contains 16 residues. V was pared by 5 bases and J by 4 bases, with 10 bases of the junction left unmatched. Germline V lookup: CDR1 MNHEY, CDR2 SMNVEV (reference sequence). CDR3 residues: CASSPTAGTRYNEQFF. CDR3 DNA: TGTGCCAGCAGTCCTACTGCCGGGACTAGGTACAATGAGCAGTTCTTC.

In its sample, this clonotype was seen a few times. The J gene is TRBJ2-1, the V gene TRBV2; 8 nucleotides align to TRBD2. The ends lost 10 bases at V and 3 bases at J; junction bases unmatched: 8. The CDR3 has 14 residues. Germline-derived CDR1 and CDR2 are SNHLY and FYNNEI. The CDR3 spells CATPGSGGYNEQFF. Written as DNA, the CDR3 is TGTGCCACCCCAGGGAGCGGGGGCTACAATGAGCAGTTCTTC.

This clonotype was found a few times. This chain joins TRBV19 and TRBJ2-1; TRBD1 aligns across 9 bases. Per the germline V gene, CDR1 is LNHDA and CDR2 is SQIVND (reference sequence). V dropped 7 bases and J dropped 8; count of bases not matched to a gene: 9. This CDR3 spans 14 amino acids. CDR3 bases: TGTGCCAGTACCGCGGACAGGGGCGGTTATGAGCAGTTCTTC. The encoded protein is CASTADRGGYEQFF. The whole variable domain, filled in from reference TRBV19 and TRBJ2-1, reads DGGITQSPKYLFRKEGQNVTLSCEQNLNHDAMYWYRQDPGQGLRLIYYSQIVNDFQKGDIAEGYSVSREKKESFPLTVTSAQKNPTAFYLCASTADRGGYEQFFGPGTRLTVL.

This clonotype was seen only a few times. The chain links TRBV20-1 to TRBJ2-7, with D unclear. Germline V CDR1 and CDR2: DFQATT, SNEGSKA (reference sequence). The germline V and J ends were trimmed by 6 bases and 1 base, with 10 bases remaining between them. The CDR3 spans 12 residues. The CDR3 is CSALGGSYEQYF. The CDR3 coding sequence is TGCAGTGCCCTAGGTGGGTCCTACGAGCAGTACTTC.

The sample holds a few counts of this clonotype. The chain combines TRBV4-1 with TRBJ2-7; 10 bases agree with TRBD2. The CDR3 is 14 residues long. V shed 1 base and J 4 bases; nucleotides not matched to a gene: 1. Germline CDR1 MGHRA, CDR2 YSYEKL. CDR3 amino acids: CASSQALAGYEQYF. The CDR3 coding sequence is TGCGCCAGCAGCCAAGCACTAGCGGGGTACGAGCAGTACTTC.

This rearrangement joins TRBV7-9 to TRBJ2-7, with 10 bases matching TRBD1. The CDR3 is 14 amino acids. Germline V gives CDR1 SEHNR, CDR2 FQNEAQ (reference sequence). V dropped 5 bases and J dropped 6; count of bases not matched to a gene: 7. As DNA, the CDR3 is TGTGCCAGCAGCCCCGGGACAGGGGCGATCGAGCAGTACTTC. As protein: CASSPGTGAIEQYF.

This clonotype came up many times. V is TRBV3-1 and J is TRBJ2-3; TRBD2 matches at 7 bases. Looked up from germline, CDR1 is LGHDT and CDR2 is YNNKEL (reference sequence). The ends lost 2 bases at V and 0 bases at J; junction bases unmatched: 8. The CDR3 totals 17 residues. The CDR3: CASSQFGSGGSTDTQYF. CDR3 DNA: TGTGCCAGCAGCCAATTCGGTTCCGGGGGGAGCACAGATACGCAGTATTTT.

This clonotype was detected ten times or more. J is TRBJ2-1 and V is TRBV6-6; 9 nucleotides agree with TRBD1. The CDR3 has 13 amino acids. Germline V gene data show CDR1 as MNHNY and CDR2 as SVGAGI (reference sequence). Trimming took 4 bases from V and 10 from J; bases not matched to a gene: 5. This CDR3 is CASSFTGTGEQFF. The CDR3 DNA sequence: TGTGCCAGCAGTTTTACAGGGACAGGGGAGCAGTTCTTC.

This clonotype turned up a few times. The chain is built from TRBV5-1 and TRBJ2-5; D may be TRBD1 (6 bases). The CDR3 is 16 amino acids. Looked up from germline, CDR1 is SGHRS and CDR2 is YFSETQ. The V end was cut by 4 bases, the J end by 2 bases, with 18 bases between. The CDR3 region has the DNA TGCGCCAGCAGCGGGATGCCGGGACACCGGCAAGAGACCCAGTACTTC. Encoded protein: CASSGMPGHRQETQYF.

The chain is built from TRBV21-1 and TRBJ2-3; TRBD2, as called in the table, went unchecked against the DNA. TRBV21-1 is noted as a pseudogene. This CDR3 region has 16 residues. CDR3 in DNA: TGTGCCAGCAGCATTTGTGGCGGGAAAGACACAGATACGCAGTATTTT. It translates to CASSICGGKDTDTQYF.

The chain couples TRBV9 to TRBJ1-2; TRBD1 matches 7 bases. The germline gives CDR1 SGDLS, CDR2 YYNGEE. The CDR3 consists of 18 residues. V lost 0 bases and J lost 4; bases outside the gene matches: 15. CDR3 in amino acids: CASSVAGQTSRGTYGYTF. The CDR3 nucleotides are TGTGCCAGCAGCGTAGCGGGACAGACCTCTCGGGGGACCTATGGCTACACCTTC.

In this sample, this clonotype turned up many times. The chain joins TRBV4-1 to TRBJ1-1; 7 positions agree with TRBD1. The trim removed 1 base at V and 8 bases at J, leaving 7 bases unmatched. The CDR3 has 14 residues. Germline loops: CDR1 MGHRA, CDR2 YSYEKL. The CDR3 nucleotides read TGCGCCAGCAGCCAAGTTCCCCTGACAGGGGAAGCTTTCTTT. This codes for CASSQVPLTGEAFF.

In its sample, this clonotype was seen many times. The V call is TRBV4-2, the J call TRBJ2-2; D remains ambiguous. The CDR3 is 12 residues long. Between the trimmed V and J ends, which lost 3 bases and 5 bases, there was a span of 4 bases. Germline CDR1 LGHNA, CDR2 YNFKEQ. The CDR3 reads CASSQDTGELFF. CDR3 nucleotides: TGTGCCAGCAGCCAGGATACCGGGGAGCTGTTTTTT.

This clonotype has more than one count but fewer than ten. This chain uses TRBV9 with TRBJ2-5; possibly TRBD1 for D (6 bases). Looked up from germline, CDR1 is SGDLS and CDR2 is YYNGEE. The CDR3 runs 15 residues. V dropped 0 bases and J dropped 1 base, with 10 bases sitting between them. The CDR3 loop reads CASSVDSGVQETQYF. DNA for the CDR3: TGTGCCAGCAGCGTAGATTCAGGGGTCCAAGAGACCCAGTACTTC.

This clonotype was counted a few times. V gene TRBV27 combines with J gene TRBJ2-5; 9 bases match TRBD2. The CDR3 is made up of 17 amino acids. Germline assignment: CDR1 MNHEY and CDR2 SMNVEV (reference sequence). J lost 3 bases, V lost 5 bases, and 13 bases had no gene match. CDR3 coding DNA: TGTGCCAGCAGTCCCCTGAGGGGGCGGGGGGGGAAAGAGACCCAGTACTTC. Its translation: CASSPLRGRGGKETQYF.

There are a few counts of this clonotype. The J gene is TRBJ1-1, the V gene TRBV27, with 12 bases aligning to TRBD1. The CDR3 runs to 15 residues. V was pared by 5 bases and J by 5 bases, with 6 bases of the junction left unmatched. The germline gives CDR1 MNHEY, CDR2 SMNVEV (reference sequence). The CDR3 DNA is TGTGCCAGCAGTCCCGGGACAGGGGGCTCGACTGAAGCTTTCTTT. This codes for CASSPGTGGSTEAFF.

The chain has TRBV27 and TRBJ2-1, with D tentatively TRBD1 (6 bases). The germline gives CDR1 MNHEY, CDR2 SMNVEV (reference sequence). V was trimmed by 6 bases and J by 4 bases, leaving 16 bases between them. CDR3 length equals 15 residues. The CDR3 DNA is TGTGCCAGCAGCCATCCAGGGGAAGATTACAATGAGCAGTTCTTC. Protein sequence: CASSHPGEDYNEQFF.

This clonotype has at least ten counts. This chain's CDR3 is CSVVSGLDGIEDEQFF. CDR3 in DNA: TGCAGCGTTGTCTCTGGGCTAGACGGGATAGAGGATGAGCAGTTCTTC. The rearrangement uses TRBV29-1 and TRBJ2-1; D perhaps matches TRBD2 (5 bases). V lost 4 bases and J 8 bases, leaving 24 bases between the germline ends. The germline gives CDR1 SQVTM, CDR2 ANQGSEA. CDR3 length equals 16 residues.

The sample holds many counts of this clonotype. This chain uses TRBV7-2 with TRBJ2-3, with 8 bases identical to TRBD1. V lost 9 bases to trimming and J lost 1 base; unmatched junction nucleotides: 9. Germline V gene sequence: CDR1 SGHTA, CDR2 FQGNSA. CDR3 size: 15 residues. The CDR3 protein is CASSPQTGGTDTQYF. The DNA for the CDR3 is TGTGCCAGTAGCCCGCAGACAGGGGGCACAGATACGCAGTATTTT.

This clonotype was observed at least ten times. The rearrangement uses TRBV7-9 and TRBJ2-7; 10 bases align to TRBD2. The CDR3 is made up of 16 amino acids. Per the germline V gene, CDR1 is SEHNR and CDR2 is FQNEAQ (reference sequence). The ends lost 5 bases at V and 2 bases at J; junction bases unmatched: 9. The CDR3 loop reads CASSPYTSGATYEQYF. The DNA for the CDR3 is TGTGCCAGCAGCCCCTACACTAGCGGGGCTACCTACGAGCAGTACTTC.

The V gene is TRBV6-1, the J gene TRBJ2-2; TRBD1 aligns across 8 bases. The CDR3 has 19 amino acids. CDR1 and CDR2 from the germline V gene are MNHNS and SASEGT. V gave up 8 bases and J gave up 3 bases; unmatched junction bases: 20. CDR3 nucleotide sequence: TGTGCCAGCTCATATATTGCCCCCCGGGACAGGCGTTACACCGGGGAGCTGTTTTTT. Protein product: CASSYIAPRDRRYTGELFF.

The sample holds many counts of this clonotype. The J gene is TRBJ2-3, the V gene TRBV12-3 or TRBV12-4; D call uncertain. The V end lost 5 bases, the J end lost 5 bases, and 14 bases lay between the germline ends. This CDR3 has 14 amino acids. The CDR3 bases are TGTGCCAGCAGTCCCTACATCAATGGAGATACGCAGTATTTT. Its protein product is CASSPYINGDTQYF.

As regards this clonotype: One junction end does not reproduce the germline sequence, and a read error may be involved. The chain uses TRBV2 and TRBJ2-7; no definite D call. Germline assignment: CDR1 SNHLY and CDR2 FYNNEI. The CDR3 is made up of 10 amino acids. The DNA of the CDR3 is TGTGCCAGCAGTGATCACCAGACCTCCTTC. It is translated as CASSDHQTSF.

This clonotype came up many times. J is TRBJ2-3 and V is TRBV29-1, with TRBD1 identical over 7 bases. CDR3 size: 14 residues. J gave up 8 bases and V 3 bases, and 11 bases lay outside the gene matches. Germline CDR1 reads SQVTM; CDR2 reads ANQGSEA. CDR3 protein: CSVDPWDSRLTQYF. The CDR3, as DNA: TGCAGCGTTGACCCCTGGGACAGTCGTCTTACGCAGTATTTT.

This clonotype has a count of ten or more. The rearrangement links TRBV29-1 to TRBJ2-7; 12 bases fit TRBD2. Looked up from germline, CDR1 is SQVTM and CDR2 is ANQGSEA. CDR3 length equals 15 residues. V was pared by 3 bases and J by 5 bases, with 8 bases of the junction left unmatched. CDR3: CSVDSLAGGPHEQYF. CDR3 DNA: TGCAGCGTTGATTCCCTAGCGGGAGGGCCCCACGAGCAGTACTTC.

Only a few counts were recorded for this clonotype. The chain couples TRBV11-2 to TRBJ2-7, with D perhaps assigned TRBD1 or TRBD2 (5 bases each). V lost 4 bases and J lost 4, with 11 bases in between. This CDR3 has 13 amino acids. Germline V gene data show CDR1 as SGHAT and CDR2 as FQNNGV. CDR3 sequence: CASSWDPKYEQYF. CDR3 coding DNA: TGTGCCAGCAGCTGGGACCCTAAATACGAGCAGTACTTC.

This clonotype came up many times. The chain recombines TRBV29-1 with TRBJ2-3; 7 bases line up with TRBD1. The V gene's germline CDR1 is SQVTM and CDR2 ANQGSEA. V was clipped by 5 bases and J by 1 base; unmatched bases: 6. CDR3 length: 14 amino acids. CDR3 amino acids: CSVPRQGGTDTQYF. The CDR3 nucleotides read TGCAGCGTTCCTAGACAGGGAGGCACAGATACGCAGTATTTT.

This chain links TRBV20-1 with TRBJ1-3; D is undetermined. Trimming removed 1 base at V and 1 base at J, with 14 bases between. The germline CDR1 and CDR2 sequences are DFQATT and SNEGSKA (reference sequence). This CDR3 contains 16 residues. The CDR3 region is CSARGPSWASGNTIYF. Written as DNA, the CDR3 is TGCAGTGCTAGAGGGCCAAGCTGGGCTTCTGGAAACACCATATATTTT.

This clonotype was detected only a few times. The rearrangement uses TRBV10-2 and TRBJ2-1, with D perhaps matching TRBD1 (6 bases). CDR1 and CDR2 from the germline V gene are WSHSY and SAAADI. V lost 11 bases to trimming and J lost 5 bases, with 16 bases between them. This CDR3 has 13 residues. CDR3: CAARPGVHNEQFF. For the CDR3, the DNA is TGCGCCGCACGCCCAGGGGTCCACAATGAGCAGTTCTTC.

In this sample, this clonotype turned up many times. V usage is TRBV5-6 and J usage is TRBJ2-1, with 8 bases aligning to TRBD2. This CDR3 contains 16 residues. Germline CDR1 is SGHDT and CDR2 is YYEEEE. V shed 0 bases and J 2 bases; nucleotides not matched to a gene: 4. The CDR3: CASSLGLAGPYNEQFF. DNA of the CDR3: TGTGCCAGCAGCTTGGGGCTAGCGGGTCCCTACAATGAGCAGTTCTTC.

In its sample, this clonotype was seen many times. The chain combines TRBV24-1 with TRBJ2-1; 10 nucleotides match TRBD2. CDR1 and CDR2 (germline): KGHDR, SFDVKD. The junction had 7 bases not matched to a gene; V was cut back by 2 bases and J by 7 bases. This CDR3 has 16 residues. The CDR3 DNA is TGTGCCACCAGTGATTCACTAGCGGGAACCCCGAATGAGCAGTTCTTC. Residues: CATSDSLAGTPNEQFF.

About this clonotype itself: Since no conserved phenylalanine or tryptophan closes the CDR3, a read error is the likely cause. The chain uses TRBV6-4 and TRBJ2-2; TRBD1 is a possible D gene (5 bases). CDR1 MRHNA and CDR2 SNTAGT come from the germline V gene. This CDR3 comprises 13 residues. Trimming removed 5 bases from V and 5 bases from J, with 9 bases in between. CDR3 coding DNA: TGTGCCAGCAGTCCGACAGAAACCGGGGAGCTGTTTCTT. Its protein product is CASSPTETGELFL.